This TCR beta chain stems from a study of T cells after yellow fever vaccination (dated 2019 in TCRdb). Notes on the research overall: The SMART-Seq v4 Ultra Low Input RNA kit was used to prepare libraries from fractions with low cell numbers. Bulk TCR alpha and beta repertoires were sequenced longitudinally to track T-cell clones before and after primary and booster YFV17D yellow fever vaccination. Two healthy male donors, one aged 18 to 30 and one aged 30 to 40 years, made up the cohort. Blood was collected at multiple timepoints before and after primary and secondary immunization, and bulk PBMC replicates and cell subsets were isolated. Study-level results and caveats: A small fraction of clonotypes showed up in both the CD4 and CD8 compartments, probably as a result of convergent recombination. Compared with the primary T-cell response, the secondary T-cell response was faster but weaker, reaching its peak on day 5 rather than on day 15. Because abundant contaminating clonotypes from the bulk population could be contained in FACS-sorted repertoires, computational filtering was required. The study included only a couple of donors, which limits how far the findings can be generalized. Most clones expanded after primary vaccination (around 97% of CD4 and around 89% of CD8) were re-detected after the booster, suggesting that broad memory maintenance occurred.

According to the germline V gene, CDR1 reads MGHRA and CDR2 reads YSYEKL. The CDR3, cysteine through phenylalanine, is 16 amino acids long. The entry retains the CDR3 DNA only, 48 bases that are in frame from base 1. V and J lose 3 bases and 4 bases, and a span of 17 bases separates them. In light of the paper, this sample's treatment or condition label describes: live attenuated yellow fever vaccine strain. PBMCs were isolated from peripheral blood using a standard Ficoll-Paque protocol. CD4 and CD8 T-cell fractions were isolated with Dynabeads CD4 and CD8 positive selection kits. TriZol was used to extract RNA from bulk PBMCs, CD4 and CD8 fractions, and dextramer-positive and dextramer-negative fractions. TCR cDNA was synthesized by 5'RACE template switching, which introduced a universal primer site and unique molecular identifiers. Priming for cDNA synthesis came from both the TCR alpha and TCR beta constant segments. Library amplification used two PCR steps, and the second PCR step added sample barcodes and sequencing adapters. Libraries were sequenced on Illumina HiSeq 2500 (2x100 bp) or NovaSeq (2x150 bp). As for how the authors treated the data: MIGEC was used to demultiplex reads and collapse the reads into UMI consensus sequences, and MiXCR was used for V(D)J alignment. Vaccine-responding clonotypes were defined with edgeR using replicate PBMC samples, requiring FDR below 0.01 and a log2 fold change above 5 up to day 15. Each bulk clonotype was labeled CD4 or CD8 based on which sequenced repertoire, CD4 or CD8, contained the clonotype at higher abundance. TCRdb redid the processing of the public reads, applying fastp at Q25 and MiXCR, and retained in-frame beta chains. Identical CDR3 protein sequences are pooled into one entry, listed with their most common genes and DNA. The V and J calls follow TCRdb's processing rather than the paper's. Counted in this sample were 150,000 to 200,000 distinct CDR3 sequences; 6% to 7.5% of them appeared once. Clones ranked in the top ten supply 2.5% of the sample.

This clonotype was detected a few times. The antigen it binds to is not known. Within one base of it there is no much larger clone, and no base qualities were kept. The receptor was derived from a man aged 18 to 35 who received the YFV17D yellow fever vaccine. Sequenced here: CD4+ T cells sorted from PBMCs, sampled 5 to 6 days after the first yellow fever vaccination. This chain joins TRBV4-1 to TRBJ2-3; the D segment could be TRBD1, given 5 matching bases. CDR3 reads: CASSHQGRSFPDTQYF. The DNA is TGCGCCAGCAGCCATCAGGGCAGAAGTTTTCCAGATACGCAGTATTTT.